The 21 T cell receptor beta chains presented below share a single source sample, sequenced in a study of blood T cell repertoires in COVID-19. The method was immunoSEQ multiplex PCR; TCRdb's version includes in-frame clones alone and lacks a portion of them. The data hold a few hundred thousand clones, with roughly 84% observed a single time. Sequencing was performed on peripheral blood. These receptors were collected from a middle-aged woman who had recovered from COVID-19.

This clone was observed a few times. This chain's CDR3 is CASRANLQGAGGYTF. For the CDR3, the DNA is TGTGCCAGCAGGGCAAATTTACAGGGGGCGGGTGGCTACACCTTC. The chain combines TRBV2 with TRBJ1-2; 9 positions match TRBD1. The CDR3 sequence is 15 residues long. Germline CDR1 reads SNHLY; CDR2 reads FYNNEI. Losses at the gene ends were 6 bases for V and 7 bases for J; bases not matched to a gene: 12.

In nucleotides, the CDR3 is TGTGCCAGCAGCTCATCTGGGACAGCCTATGGCTACACCTTC. Its protein is CASSSSGTAYGYTF. The genes are TRBV7-9 and TRBJ1-2, with TRBD1 matching over 7 bases. This CDR3 region has 14 residues. CDR1 SEHNR and CDR2 FQNEAQ come from the germline V gene (reference sequence). The V and J ends lost 4 bases and 4 bases, in that order; junction bases with no gene match: 6.

This chain joins TRBV7-2 and TRBJ2-3; D perhaps matches TRBD2 (5 bases). V dropped 10 bases and J dropped 6 bases, with 20 bases sitting between them. Germline V lookup: CDR1 SGHTA, CDR2 FQGNSA. The CDR3 runs to 14 residues. CDR3 residues: CATGVTPLMDTQYF. In DNA, the CDR3 is TGTGCCACCGGGGTTACACCTCTTATGGATACGCAGTATTTT.

The chain uses TRBV19 and TRBJ1-5; a weak D match, TRBD1 (6 bases). Trimming took off 6 bases at V and 4 bases at J, with 16 bases between the two ends. Germline CDR1 is LNHDA and CDR2 is SQIVND (reference sequence). The CDR3 loop spans 15 amino acids. The CDR3 sequence: CASSHRDGRNQPQHF. DNA of the CDR3: TGTGCCAGTAGCCACAGGGATGGTAGGAATCAGCCCCAGCATTTT.

The chain has TRBV7-9 and TRBJ1-1; D remains unclear. This CDR3 comprises 11 residues. V lost 5 bases, J lost 3 bases, and 4 bases lay in between. Germline CDR1 is SEHNR and CDR2 is FQNEAQ (reference sequence). The CDR3 loop is CASSLYTEAFF. CDR3 DNA: TGTGCCAGCAGCCTTTACACTGAAGCTTTCTTT.

The chain carries TRBV6-5 and TRBJ1-3; no definite D call. The V gene lost 4 bases and the J gene lost 0 bases, with 10 bases spanning the gap. Germline CDR1 is MNHEY and CDR2 is SVGAGI. CDR3 length equals 15 residues. The CDR3 DNA reads TGTGCCAGCAGTTCCCTCCCCAGCTCTGGAAACACCATATATTTT. Protein product: CASSSLPSSGNTIYF.

The chain employs TRBV7-6 and TRBJ2-4; TRBD1 aligns across 8 bases. V lost 1 base and J lost 1; bases outside the gene matches: 0. In germline, CDR1 is SGHVS, CDR2 FNYEAQ. This CDR3 has 15 residues. The CDR3 DNA is TGTGCCAGCAGCTTAGGACAGGGGGCCAAAAACATTCAGTACTTC. It specifies CASSLGQGAKNIQYF.

V is TRBV6-5 and J is TRBJ1-1; 7 nucleotides agree with TRBD1. Germline trimming cut 10 bases from V and 1 base from J; bases unmatched to any gene: 6. In germline, CDR1 is MNHEY, CDR2 SVGAGI. CDR3 length: 13 amino acids. CDR3 sequence: CAIKGTENTEAFF. The CDR3 DNA is TGTGCCATTAAGGGGACAGAGAACACTGAAGCTTTCTTT.

V and J are TRBV2 and TRBJ1-6; D gene unclear. The CDR3 runs 12 residues. CDR1 SNHLY and CDR2 FYNNEI come from the germline V gene. Trimming stripped 9 bases from V and 10 bases from J, with 13 bases between. For the CDR3, the DNA is TGTGCCAGTGAAATTTTCGGGTCACCCCTCCACTTT. Its protein product is CASEIFGSPLHF.

This clone was seen only once. V is TRBV4-1 and J is TRBJ2-1, with TRBD2 matching 8 bases. The CDR3 runs 17 residues. The ends lost 0 bases at V and 12 bases at J; junction bases unmatched: 16. Germline CDR1 reads MGHRA; CDR2 reads YSYEKL. CDR3: CASSQDSRGLEVLRQFF. CDR3 in DNA: TGCGCCAGCAGCCAAGATTCTAGGGGACTAGAGGTATTAAGGCAGTTCTTC.

This clone occurred once. V is TRBV5-1 and J is TRBJ2-2; 11 positions agree with TRBD2. The V and J ends lost 0 bases and 5 bases, in that order; junction bases with no gene match: 6. The germline V gene encodes CDR1 SGHRS and CDR2 YFSETQ. The CDR3 length is 17 residues. CDR3 sequence (DNA): TGCGCCAGCAGCTTGGGGGGGACTAGCGGCCCAACCGGGGAGCTGTTTTTT. Translated: CASSLGGTSGPTGELFF.

The chain links TRBV27 to TRBJ2-3, with a possible D match to TRBD2 (7 bases). Germline CDR1 MNHEY, CDR2 SMNVEV (reference sequence). Trimming shortened V by 6 bases and J by 4 bases, and 17 bases separated the two germline ends. The CDR3 length is 15 residues. This chain's CDR3 is CASRDGGAGADTQYF. The CDR3 DNA is TGTGCCAGCAGGGATGGGGGGGCTGGGGCAGATACGCAGTATTTT.

In nucleotides, the CDR3 is TGTGCCAGCAGTGAAGATTGGCAGGGTGGGACCCAGTACTTC. Translation: CASSEDWQGGTQYF. This chain uses TRBV2 with TRBJ2-5, with TRBD1 as a possible D gene (5 bases). The CDR3 is 14 residues long. The germline gives CDR1 SNHLY, CDR2 FYNNEI. Deletions cut 1 base from V and 7 bases from J, with 13 bases between.

The chain uses TRBV7-2 and TRBJ2-7; D is possibly TRBD2 (5 bases). This CDR3 contains 12 residues. The germline CDR1 and CDR2 sequences are SGHTA and FQGNSA. The V end lost 4 bases, the J end lost 5 bases, and 9 bases lay between the germline ends. The CDR3 is CASSSGSHEQYF. The DNA for the CDR3 is TGTGCCAGCAGCTCGGGGAGCCACGAGCAGTACTTC.

This rearrangement joins TRBV2 to TRBJ2-5; no reliable D call. Trimming stripped 5 bases from V and 3 bases from J, with 4 bases between. Germline V gives CDR1 SNHLY, CDR2 FYNNEI. The CDR3 is made up of 11 amino acids. CDR3 in amino acids: CASSLKETQYF. The CDR3 nucleotides read TGTGCCAGCAGTTTAAAAGAGACCCAGTACTTC.

V gene TRBV2 combines with J gene TRBJ1-1; D remains unclear. CDR3 size: 14 residues. Germline loops: CDR1 SNHLY, CDR2 FYNNEI. Trimming took 7 bases from V and 5 from J, leaving 17 bases between them. The CDR3 bases are TGTGCCAGCATGGTCATGTATTCAGGTACTGAAGCTTTCTTT. Translating gives CASMVMYSGTEAFF.

The chain has TRBV19 and TRBJ1-2; D perhaps matches TRBD1 (5 bases). Trimming removed 3 bases from V and 4 bases from J, with 9 bases in between. CDR3 length equals 13 residues. Germline V gene data show CDR1 as LNHDA and CDR2 as SQIVND (reference sequence). CDR3 sequence: CASSMEGSYGYTF. CDR3 nucleotides: TGTGCCAGTAGTATGGAGGGGTCCTATGGCTACACCTTC. Based on the CDR3 plus reference TRBV19 and TRBJ1-2, the full variable domain is DGGITQSPKYLFRKEGQNVTLSCEQNLNHDAMYWYRQDPGQGLRLIYYSQIVNDFQKGDIAEGYSVSREKKESFPLTVTSAQKNPTAFYLCASSMEGSYGYTFGSGTRLTVV.

The genes are TRBV2 and TRBJ1-4; D is ambiguous. The CDR3 runs to 13 residues. CDR1 and CDR2 (germline): SNHLY, FYNNEI. V was shortened by 6 bases and J by 2 bases, with 7 bases between the two germline ends. The CDR3 nucleotides are TGTGCCAGCAGGGTGGAGACTAATGAAAAACTGTTTTTT. Encoded protein: CASRVETNEKLFF.

In its sample, this clone was seen a few times. The rearrangement links TRBV3-1 (or the pseudogene TRBV3-2) to TRBJ1-1, with 8 bases matching TRBD1. Trimming cost V 5 bases and J 5 bases; bases outside gene matches: 4. Germline lookup yields CDR1 LGHDT and CDR2 YNNKEL (reference sequence). The CDR3 has 13 residues. CDR3 sequence (DNA): TGTGCCAGCAGCGGACAGGGTACGACTGAAGCTTTCTTT. Amino acids: CASSGQGTTEAFF.

The J gene is TRBJ1-6, the V gene TRBV7-8, with 9 bases that match TRBD1. This CDR3 has 17 amino acids. Germline assignment: CDR1 SGHVS and CDR2 FQNEAQ. Unmatched junction bases numbered 10, after V lost 5 bases and J lost 5 bases. The CDR3 reads CASSINRGLIHNSPLHF. The CDR3 coding sequence is TGTGCCAGCAGCATAAACAGGGGGCTAATTCATAATTCACCCCTCCACTTT.

Here the CDR3 reads CASSAGQLDEKLFF. Here the CDR3 DNA reads TGTGCCAGCAGCGCGGGACAGCTGGATGAAAAACTGTTTTTT. The rearrangement links TRBV9 to TRBJ1-4; 7 bases map to TRBD1. CDR1 SGDLS and CDR2 YYNGEE come from the germline V gene. V lost 3 bases, J lost 6 bases, and 5 bases stayed unmatched. The CDR3 totals 14 residues.